These 9 T cell receptor beta chains were all obtained from the same sample, sequenced in a study of T cells after yellow fever vaccination. TCRdb called the 5' RACE reads again in MiXCR, with one record for every CDR3 protein. The sample carries 150,000 or so distinct CDR3 sequences, around 7.3% recorded once. Sample: CD4+ T cells sorted from PBMCs, taken 4 to 6 days after the first yellow fever vaccination. Receptors were obtained from a man aged 18 to 30 who received the YFV17D yellow fever vaccine.

This clonotype was recorded many times. The chain recombines TRBV7-2 with TRBJ2-1; possible D gene TRBD2, 5 bases. The germline CDR1 and CDR2 sequences are SGHTA and FQGNSA. V lost 5 bases and J 5 bases, leaving 10 bases between the germline ends. The CDR3 is 13 residues long. The CDR3 is CASSPGINNEQFF. Here the CDR3 DNA reads TGTGCCAGCAGCCCCGGGATAAACAATGAGCAGTTCTTC.

This clonotype was counted ten times or more. The V call is TRBV6-5, the J call TRBJ2-7; D is undetermined. The CDR3 consists of 14 residues. Trimming removed 3 bases from V and 1 base from J, with 10 bases in between. Germline V CDR1 and CDR2: MNHEY, SVGAGI. The CDR3 loop is CASSYQASSYEQYF. CDR3 nucleotides: TGTGCCAGCAGTTATCAGGCATCATCCTACGAGCAGTACTTC.

This clonotype has ten or more counts. The rearrangement uses TRBV7-3 and TRBJ1-1, with a possible D match to TRBD1 (6 bases). Between the trimmed V and J ends, which lost 5 bases and 1 base, there was a span of 11 bases. Germline CDR1 reads SGHTA; CDR2 reads FQGTGA. CDR3 length equals 14 residues. The CDR3 nucleotides read TGTGCCAGCAGCCCCCAGGGGCGGAACACTGAAGCTTTCTTT. This encodes CASSPQGRNTEAFF.

This clonotype was recorded many times. The CDR3 DNA sequence: TGCAGTGCTGGAACCTACGAGCAGTACTTC. This sequence encodes CSAGTYEQYF. This rearrangement joins TRBV20-1 to TRBJ2-7; D is unclear. The CDR3 extends over 10 amino acids. Germline V gene data show CDR1 as DFQATT and CDR2 as SNEGSKA (reference sequence). The V and J ends lost 5 bases and 2 bases respectively, with 4 bases between them.

Comment on this clonotype: The junction differs from germline at one of its ends, possibly a read error. The chain combines TRBV5-5 with TRBJ2-7, with D maybe TRBD1 (6 bases). This CDR3 region has 17 residues. Germline-derived CDR1 and CDR2 are SGHKS and YYEKEE (reference sequence). The CDR3 DNA follows: TGTGCCATCAGCCCTGGGGGCCTTCTGGGCTACATCTACGAGCAGTACTTC. This sequence encodes CAISPGGLLGYIYEQYF. Full variable domain (remainder filled in from reference TRBV5-5 and TRBJ2-7): DAGVTQSPTHLIKTRGQQVTLRCSPISGHKSVSWYQQVLGQGPQFIFQYYEKEERGRGNFPDRFSARQFPNYSSELNVNALLLGDSALYLCAISPGGLLGYIYEQYFGPGTRLTVT.

The table lists this clonotype with many counts. This chain connects TRBV18 to TRBJ2-7, with D possibly matching TRBD1 (6 bases). V was cut by 5 bases and J by 6 bases, with 14 bases left in between. The CDR3 has 13 amino acids. Germline V CDR1 and CDR2: KGHSH, LQKENI. CDR3 DNA: TGTGCCAGCTCAAGATCGGACAGTTCCGAGCAGTACGTC. Translating it yields CASSRSDSSEQYV.

This clonotype was observed a handful of times. The J gene is TRBJ2-3, the V gene TRBV6-5; no firm D call. The CDR3 contains 13 residues. The V gene's germline CDR1 is MNHEY and CDR2 SVGAGI. Deletions cut 2 bases from V and 5 bases from J, with 8 bases between. The CDR3 is CASSYVKGDTQYF. CDR3 bases: TGTGCCAGCAGTTACGTGAAGGGAGATACGCAGTATTTT.

Ten or more counts support this clonotype. The chain has TRBV7-2 and TRBJ2-5; 12 nucleotides agree with TRBD1. The CDR3 totals 16 residues. Unmatched junction bases numbered 9, after V lost 5 bases and J lost 5 bases. Germline V CDR1 and CDR2: SGHTA, FQGNSA. CDR3 protein: CASSQRGTGGSETQYF. CDR3 nucleotide sequence: TGTGCCAGCAGCCAACGGGGGACAGGGGGCTCCGAGACCCAGTACTTC.

This clonotype occurred many times. J is TRBJ2-3 and V is TRBV11-2, with 14 bases fitting TRBD2. The CDR3 has 20 amino acids. From germline, CDR1 is SGHAT and CDR2 FQNNGV. V shed 8 bases and J 0 bases; nucleotides not matched to a gene: 16. Here the CDR3 DNA reads TGTGCCAGCGCCGGACTAGCGGGGGGCCCCCGCCCAACTAGCACAGATACGCAGTATTTT. Its protein product is CASAGLAGGPRPTSTDTQYF.